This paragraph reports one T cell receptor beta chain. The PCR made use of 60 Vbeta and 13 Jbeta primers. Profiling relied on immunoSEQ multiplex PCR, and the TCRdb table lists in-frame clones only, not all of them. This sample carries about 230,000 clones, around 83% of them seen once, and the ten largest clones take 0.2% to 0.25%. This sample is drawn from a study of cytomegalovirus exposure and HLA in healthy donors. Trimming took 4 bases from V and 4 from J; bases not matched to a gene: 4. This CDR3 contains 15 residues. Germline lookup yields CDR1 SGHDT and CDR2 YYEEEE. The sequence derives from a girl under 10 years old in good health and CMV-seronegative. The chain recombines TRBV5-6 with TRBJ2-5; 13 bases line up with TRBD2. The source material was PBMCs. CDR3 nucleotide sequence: TGTGCCAGCAGCGGGACTAGCGGGGCCAGAGAGACCCAGTACTTC. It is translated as CASSGTSGARETQYF.